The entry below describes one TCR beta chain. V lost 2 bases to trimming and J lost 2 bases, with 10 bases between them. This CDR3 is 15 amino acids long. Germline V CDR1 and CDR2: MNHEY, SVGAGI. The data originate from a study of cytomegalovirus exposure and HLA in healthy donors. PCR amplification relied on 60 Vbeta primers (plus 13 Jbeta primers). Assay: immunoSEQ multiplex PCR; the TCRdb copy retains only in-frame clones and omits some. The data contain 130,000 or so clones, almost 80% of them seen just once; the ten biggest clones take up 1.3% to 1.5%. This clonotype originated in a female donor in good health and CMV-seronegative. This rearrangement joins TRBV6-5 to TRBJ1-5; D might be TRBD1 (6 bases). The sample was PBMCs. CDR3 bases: TGTGCCAGCAGTTACGGCAGGGGAGGCAATCAGCCCCAGCATTTT. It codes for CASSYGRGGNQPQHF.